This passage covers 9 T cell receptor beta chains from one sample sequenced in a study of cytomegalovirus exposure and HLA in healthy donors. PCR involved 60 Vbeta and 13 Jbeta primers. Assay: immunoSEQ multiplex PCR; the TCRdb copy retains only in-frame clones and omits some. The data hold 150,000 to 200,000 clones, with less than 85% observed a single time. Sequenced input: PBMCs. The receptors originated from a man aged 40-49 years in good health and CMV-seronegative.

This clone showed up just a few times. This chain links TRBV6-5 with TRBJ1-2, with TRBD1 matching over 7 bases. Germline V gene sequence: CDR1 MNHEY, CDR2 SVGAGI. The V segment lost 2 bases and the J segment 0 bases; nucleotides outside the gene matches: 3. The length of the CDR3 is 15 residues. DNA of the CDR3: TGTGCCAGCAGTTACGACAGGGCTACTAACTATGGCTACACCTTC. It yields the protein CASSYDRATNYGYTF.

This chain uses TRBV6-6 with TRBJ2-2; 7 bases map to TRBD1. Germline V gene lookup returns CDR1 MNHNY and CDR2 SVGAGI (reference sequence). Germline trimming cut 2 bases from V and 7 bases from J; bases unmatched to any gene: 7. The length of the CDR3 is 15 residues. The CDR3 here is CASSYRRQGGGELFF. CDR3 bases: TGTGCCAGCAGTTACCGCCGACAGGGTGGCGGGGAGCTGTTTTTT.

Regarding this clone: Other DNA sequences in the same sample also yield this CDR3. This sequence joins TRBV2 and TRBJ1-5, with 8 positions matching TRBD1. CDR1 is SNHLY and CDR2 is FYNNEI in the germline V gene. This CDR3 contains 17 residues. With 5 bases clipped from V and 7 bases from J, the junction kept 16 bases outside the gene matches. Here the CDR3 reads CASSHTLGQGTHQPQHF. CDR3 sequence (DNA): TGTGCCAGCAGTCATACGCTAGGACAGGGTACGCACCAGCCCCAGCATTTT. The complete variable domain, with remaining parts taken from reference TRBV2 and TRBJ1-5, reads EPEVTQTPSHQVTQMGQEVILRCVPISNHLYFYWYRQILGQKVEFLVSFYNNEISEKSEIFDDQFSVERPDGSNFTLKIRSTKLEDSAMYFCASSHTLGQGTHQPQHFGDGTRLSIL.

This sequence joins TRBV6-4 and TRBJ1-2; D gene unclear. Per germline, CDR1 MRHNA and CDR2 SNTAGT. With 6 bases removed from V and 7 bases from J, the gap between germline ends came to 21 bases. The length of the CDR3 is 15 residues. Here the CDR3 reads CASRANVGGSSGYTF. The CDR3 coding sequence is TGTGCCAGCAGGGCGAACGTGGGAGGCTCTAGTGGCTACACCTTC.

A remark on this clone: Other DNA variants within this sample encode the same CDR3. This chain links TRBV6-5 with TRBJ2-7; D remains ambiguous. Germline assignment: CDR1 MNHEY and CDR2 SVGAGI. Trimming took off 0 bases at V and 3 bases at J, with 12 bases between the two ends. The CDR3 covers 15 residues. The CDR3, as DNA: TGTGCCAGCAGTTACTCGATTGCAGGTAGCTACGAGCAGTACTTC. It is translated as CASSYSIAGSYEQYF.

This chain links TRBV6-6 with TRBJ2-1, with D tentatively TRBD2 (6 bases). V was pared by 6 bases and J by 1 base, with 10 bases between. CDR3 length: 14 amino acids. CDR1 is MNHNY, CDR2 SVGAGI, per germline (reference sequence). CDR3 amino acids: CASRGGMSYNEQFF. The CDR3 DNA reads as TGTGCCAGCAGAGGCGGGATGTCCTACAATGAGCAGTTCTTC.

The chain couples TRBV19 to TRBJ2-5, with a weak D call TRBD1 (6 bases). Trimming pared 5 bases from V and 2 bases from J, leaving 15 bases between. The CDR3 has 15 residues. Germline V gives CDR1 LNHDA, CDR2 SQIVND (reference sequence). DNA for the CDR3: TGTGCCAGTAGTCTCCGACAGGCCATGCAAGAGACCCAGTACTTC. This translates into CASSLRQAMQETQYF.

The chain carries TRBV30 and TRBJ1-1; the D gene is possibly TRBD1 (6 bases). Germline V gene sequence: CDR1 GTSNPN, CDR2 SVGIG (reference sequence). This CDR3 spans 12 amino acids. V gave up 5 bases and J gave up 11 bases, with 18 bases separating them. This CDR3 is CAWSEQGYEAFF. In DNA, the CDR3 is TGTGCCTGGTCCGAACAGGGATACGAGGCTTTCTTT.

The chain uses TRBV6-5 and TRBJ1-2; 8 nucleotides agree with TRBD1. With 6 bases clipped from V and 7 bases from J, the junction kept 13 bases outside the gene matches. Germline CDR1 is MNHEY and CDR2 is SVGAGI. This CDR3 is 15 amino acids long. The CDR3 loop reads CASRLTPGGLGGYTF. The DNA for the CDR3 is TGTGCCAGCAGGCTAACCCCAGGGGGCCTGGGTGGCTACACCTTC.